Presented here are 18 T cell receptor beta chains from one specimen sequenced in a study of CD8 T cells in Susac syndrome. Reverse transcription of about 0.5 to 1 ug RNA used random hexamers. Each CDR3 protein is one row after TCRdb ran MiXCR on the immunoSEQ multiplex PCR reads. The sample consists of 250,000 to 300,000 distinct CDR3 sequences, about nine tenths of them appearing once. Sequenced material: CD8+ T cells from PBMCs. These receptors all stem from a human donor with multiple sclerosis.

The chain combines TRBV29-1 with TRBJ2-1; the match to TRBD2 covers 11 bases. From germline, CDR1 is SQVTM and CDR2 ANQGSEA. The V and J ends lost 7 bases and 3 bases, in that order; junction bases with no gene match: 8. The CDR3 extends over 15 amino acids. The CDR3 region is CSGERGLAVYNEQFF. The DNA of the CDR3 is TGCAGCGGAGAACGGGGACTAGCGGTCTACAATGAGCAGTTCTTC.

This clonotype was observed a single time. The V gene is TRBV4-3, the J gene TRBJ2-1, with D possibly called TRBD1 or TRBD2 (5 bases each). The CDR3 totals 14 residues. Germline CDR1 LGHNA, CDR2 YSLEER. Deletions cut 2 bases from V and 9 bases from J, with 14 bases between. CDR3 protein: CASSQRERGGEQFF. The CDR3 nucleotides are TGCGCCAGCAGCCAAAGGGAGAGGGGCGGTGAGCAGTTCTTC.

This clonotype was picked up a small number of times. The chain recombines TRBV6-5 with TRBJ1-1, with D unclear. The germline gives CDR1 MNHEY, CDR2 SVGAGI. The CDR3 extends over 13 amino acids. Trimming removed 2 bases from V and 1 base from J, with 5 bases in between. CDR3 coding DNA: TGTGCCAGCAGTTACCCAGAGAACACTGAAGCTTTCTTT. Translated, it gives CASSYPENTEAFF.

The chain employs TRBV30 and TRBJ1-1; no clear D gene. The germline V and J ends were trimmed by 0 bases and 1 base, with 12 bases remaining between them. CDR1 and CDR2 from the germline V gene are GTSNPN and SVGIG (reference sequence). There are 15 residues in the CDR3. The DNA for the CDR3 is TGTGCCTGGAGTGTACCTGGCAGTACGAACACTGAAGCTTTCTTT. Translation: CAWSVPGSTNTEAFF. Complete variable domain (other parts from reference TRBV30 and TRBJ1-1): SQTIHQWPATLVQPVGSPLSLECTVEGTSNPNLYWYRQAAGRGLQLLFYSVGIGQISSEVPQNLSASRPQDRQFILSSKKLLLSDSGFYLCAWSVPGSTNTEAFFGQGTRLTVV.

The gene calls are TRBV19 and TRBJ2-7; 7 bases fit TRBD2. The CDR3 totals 14 residues. Germline CDR1 reads LNHDA; CDR2 reads SQIVND (reference sequence). J lost 3 bases, V lost 8 bases, and 10 bases had no gene match. CDR3 sequence reads: CASAPSGVIYEQYF. CDR3 nucleotide sequence: TGTGCCAGTGCACCTAGCGGAGTAATCTACGAGCAGTACTTC.

This rearrangement joins TRBV4-2 to TRBJ2-7; 7 bases are a match to TRBD1. The CDR3 runs 15 residues. The germline V gene has CDR1 LGHNA and CDR2 YNFKEQ. Losses at the gene ends were 0 bases for V and 2 bases for J; bases not matched to a gene: 4. The CDR3 spells CASSQERGPTYEQYF. CDR3 nucleotide sequence: TGTGCCAGCAGCCAAGAGAGGGGGCCCACCTACGAGCAGTACTTC.

The rearrangement uses TRBV9 and TRBJ1-1; D is unclear. The germline V gene encodes CDR1 SGDLS and CDR2 YYNGEE. This CDR3 comprises 14 residues. Trimming left V 3 bases short and J 1 base short, with 10 bases between. The CDR3 sequence is CASSGGITNTEAFF. For the CDR3, the DNA is TGTGCCAGCAGCGGAGGGATCACGAACACTGAAGCTTTCTTT. Supplemented by reference TRBV9 and TRBJ1-1, the full variable domain reads DSGVTQTPKHLITATGQRVTLRCSPRSGDLSVYWYQQSLDQGLQFLIQYYNGEERAKGNILERFSAQQFPDLHSELNLSSLELGDSALYFCASSGGITNTEAFFGQGTRLTVV.

The gene calls are TRBV30 and TRBJ1-1, with no clear D. With 1 base removed from V and 2 bases from J, the gap between germline ends came to 8 bases. CDR3 length: 13 residues. Looked up from germline, CDR1 is GTSNPN and CDR2 is SVGIG (reference sequence). The CDR3 loop reads CAWSAGFNTEAFF. As DNA, the CDR3 is TGTGCCTGGAGTGCTGGATTCAACACTGAAGCTTTCTTT. The full variable domain, rest sourced from reference TRBV30 and TRBJ1-1, is SQTIHQWPATLVQPVGSPLSLECTVEGTSNPNLYWYRQAAGRGLQLLFYSVGIGQISSEVPQNLSASRPQDRQFILSSKKLLLSDSGFYLCAWSAGFNTEAFFGQGTRLTVV.

The V and J genes are TRBV19 and TRBJ2-7; 11 bases fit TRBD2. After removal of 4 bases from V and 6 bases from J, the junction contained 8 bases not matched to a gene. Per the germline V gene, CDR1 is LNHDA and CDR2 is SQIVND (reference sequence). The CDR3 is 15 amino acids. This CDR3 is CASSTLLAGALEQYF. DNA of the CDR3: TGTGCCAGTAGTACCTTACTAGCGGGAGCCCTCGAGCAGTACTTC.

The V gene is TRBV10-3, the J gene TRBJ2-3, with D unresolved. This CDR3 spans 15 amino acids. V dropped 3 bases and J dropped 1 base, with 11 bases sitting between them. Germline V gives CDR1 ENHRY, CDR2 SYGVKD. CDR3 sequence reads: CAISDPPEGTDTQYF. CDR3 in DNA: TGTGCCATCAGTGACCCACCCGAAGGCACAGATACGCAGTATTTT.

The chain uses TRBV19 and TRBJ1-1, with TRBD1 matching over 10 bases. Germline assignment: CDR1 LNHDA and CDR2 SQIVND (reference sequence). The CDR3 covers 16 residues. The junction had 10 bases not matched to a gene; V was cut back by 5 bases and J by 4 bases. The CDR3 DNA is TGTGCCAGTAGTTCCGGGACAGGGGTTTTTGGCACTGAAGCTTTCTTT. Protein product: CASSSGTGVFGTEAFF.

V is TRBV9 and J is TRBJ2-1; 7 bases are a match to TRBD2. J lost 4 bases, V lost 3 bases, and 7 bases had no gene match. Per germline, CDR1 SGDLS and CDR2 YYNGEE. The CDR3 totals 15 residues. The CDR3 bases are TGTGCCAGCAGCGCGGGGGGTCCGAAGTACAATGAGCAGTTCTTC. Translated: CASSAGGPKYNEQFF.

The V gene is TRBV4-3, the J gene TRBJ2-7; TRBD1 or TRBD2 may be the D gene (5 bases each). Trimming shortened V by 4 bases and J by 0 bases, and 10 bases separated the two germline ends. Germline CDR1 reads LGHNA; CDR2 reads YSLEER. CDR3 length: 14 residues. The DNA of the CDR3 is TGCGCCAGCAGCCCAGCCGGGACCTCCTACGAGCAGTACTTC. It codes for CASSPAGTSYEQYF.

There are a few counts of this clonotype. The CDR3 sequence is CASSVRDHYEQYF. CDR3 DNA sequence: TGCGCCAGCAGCGTCAGGGATCACTACGAGCAGTACTTC. The chain carries TRBV4-1 and TRBJ2-7; D is perhaps TRBD1 (5 bases). The CDR3 spans 13 residues. Germline lookup yields CDR1 MGHRA and CDR2 YSYEKL. Trimming left V 5 bases short and J 3 bases short, with 11 bases between.

This rearrangement joins TRBV5-1 to TRBJ1-5; weak D call: TRBD1 (5 bases). CDR1 is SGHRS and CDR2 is YFSETQ in the germline V gene. Trimming stripped 0 bases from V and 5 bases from J, with 12 bases between. This CDR3 is built from 15 residues. CDR3 bases: TGCGCCAGCAGCTTGGTTCCAGGGCCAGATCAGCCCCAGCATTTT. Its protein is CASSLVPGPDQPQHF.

The chain's CDR3 is CASSLRRTEPQETQYF. In DNA form, the CDR3 reads TGTGCCAGCAGCTTGCGACGGACAGAACCCCAAGAGACCCAGTACTTC. J is TRBJ2-5 and V is TRBV7-9; weak D call: TRBD1 (6 bases). The CDR3 runs 16 residues. Trimming cost V 3 bases and J 1 base, with 15 bases left between them. Germline CDR1 reads SEHNR; CDR2 reads FQNEAQ (reference sequence).

V usage is TRBV29-1 and J usage is TRBJ2-3; TRBD1 matches at 9 bases. Germline CDR1 SQVTM, CDR2 ANQGSEA. This CDR3 comprises 14 residues. The J segment lost 2 bases and the V segment lost 7 bases, leaving 7 bases of the junction unmatched. CDR3 sequence reads: CSGLDRGLTDTQYF. The CDR3 DNA sequence: TGCAGCGGATTGGACAGGGGCCTCACAGATACGCAGTATTTT.

The rearrangement uses TRBV6-2 or TRBV6-3 and TRBJ2-7, with 10 nucleotides matching TRBD1. Per germline, CDR1 MNHEY and CDR2 SVGEGT. The J segment lost 5 bases and the V segment lost 3 bases, leaving 10 bases of the junction unmatched. CDR3 length: 16 amino acids. CDR3 nucleotide sequence: TGTGCCAGCAGTTATCCCCCGGGACAGGGGTTCAACGAGCAGTACTTC. This encodes CASSYPPGQGFNEQYF.